This T cell receptor beta chain was captured by sequencing in a study of blood T cell repertoires in COVID-19. Study at large: The cDNA or gDNA used as material had been derived from T cells, B-cell-depleted T cells, or PBMCs.

Patients in Seattle were enrolled during active infection, then followed longitudinally. With 5 bases clipped from V and 7 bases from J, the junction kept 14 bases outside the gene matches. The CDR3 extends over 17 amino acids. Germline CDR1 reads MDHEN; CDR2 reads SYDVKM. Sequencing used immunoSEQ multiplex PCR; TCRdb keeps in-frame clones, though not all of them. The data hold under 110,000 clones, with about 82% observed a single time. The material sequenced was peripheral blood. This clonotype was sampled from a man aged 80 or over with COVID-19, enrolled during active disease. The rearrangement joins TRBV28 to TRBJ2-4; 10 bases fit TRBD2. The CDR3 nucleotides are TGTGCCAGCAGTCATGGGACTAGCGAACGGGGATGGAACATTCAGTACTTC. Translation gives CASSHGTSERGWNIQYF.